These 15 T cell receptor beta chains were sequenced from one sample in a study of spatial heterogeneity in lung cancer. TCRdb processed the 5' RACE reads anew with MiXCR; each CDR3 protein has one entry. The repertoire holds about 61,000 distinct CDR3 sequences, roughly 6.6% seen once, with roughly 14% in the top ten. Time point denoted: sample taken at primary tumor resection. This specimen was PBMCs, taken at surgery. These receptors originate from a female donor with early-stage non-small cell lung cancer.

This clonotype was picked up a small number of times. The chain combines TRBV19 with TRBJ2-6, with 12 bases identical to TRBD1. Germline lookup yields CDR1 LNHDA and CDR2 SQIVND (reference sequence). The CDR3 has 16 amino acids. The V and J ends lost 10 bases and 4 bases, in that order; junction bases with no gene match: 8. CDR3 nucleotide sequence: TGTGCCACCGGGGACAGGGGGCCGATCGGGGCCAACGTCCTGACTTTC. As protein: CATGDRGPIGANVLTF.

This clonotype was recorded a few times. The chain links TRBV24-1 to TRBJ2-7, with a possible D match to TRBD2 (5 bases). CDR1 is KGHDR, CDR2 SFDVKD, per germline. Trimming removed 7 bases at V and 2 bases at J, with 8 bases between. CDR3 size: 12 residues. The CDR3: CATSDGAYEQYF. The CDR3 coding sequence is TGTGCCACCAGCGACGGGGCCTACGAGCAGTACTTC.

The gene calls are TRBV6-1 and TRBJ2-3, with 14 bases identical to TRBD2. The germline V gene has CDR1 MNHNS and CDR2 SASEGT. The trim removed 10 bases at V and 6 bases at J, leaving 9 bases unmatched. This CDR3 is 15 amino acids long. The CDR3 is CANSGTSGSGDTQYF. Here the CDR3 DNA reads TGTGCCAACTCCGGGACTAGCGGGAGTGGTGATACGCAGTATTTT.

The chain joins TRBV20-1 to TRBJ2-1; 10 bases match TRBD2. CDR1 is DFQATT and CDR2 is SNEGSKA in the germline V gene (reference sequence). The CDR3 is 14 residues long. Unmatched junction bases numbered 6, after V lost 1 base and J lost 9 bases. The CDR3 bases are TGCAGTGCTAGAGGTTCTAGCGGGAGTGGTGAGCAGTTCTTC. Its translation: CSARGSSGSGEQFF.

This clonotype has just a few counts. J is TRBJ2-7 and V is TRBV3-1, with 7 positions matching TRBD2. The CDR3 has 15 amino acids. Germline trimming cut 1 base from V and 2 bases from J; bases unmatched to any gene: 5. Germline assignment: CDR1 LGHDT and CDR2 YNNKEL (reference sequence). CDR3 in DNA: TGTGCCAGCAGCCAAGGCCCTAGCGGTGCCTACGAGCAGTACTTC. It is translated as CASSQGPSGAYEQYF.

This clonotype occurred a few times. The chain carries TRBV20-1 and TRBJ1-4, with D maybe TRBD1 (5 bases). The CDR3 is 15 residues long. The V end lost 1 base, the J end lost 7 bases, and 16 bases lay between the germline ends. The germline CDR1 and CDR2 sequences are DFQATT and SNEGSKA (reference sequence). As DNA, the CDR3 is TGCAGTGCTAGAGGCAGGGCCCGTGGATTTGAAAAACTGTTTTTT. Translating it yields CSARGRARGFEKLFF.

This clonotype has a count of ten or more. The rearrangement links TRBV5-1 to TRBJ2-5; possible D gene TRBD2, 5 bases. Germline-derived CDR1 and CDR2 are SGHRS and YFSETQ. The V and J ends lost 8 bases and 2 bases respectively, with 13 bases between them. The CDR3 covers 13 residues. This chain's CDR3 is CASSLEGQETQYF. The CDR3 DNA is TGCGCCAGTAGTCTTGAGGGACAAGAGACCCAGTACTTC. Supplemented by reference TRBV5-1 and TRBJ2-5, the full variable domain reads KAGVTQTPRYLIKTRGQQVTLSCSPISGHRSVSWYQQTPGQGLQFLFEYFSETQRNKGNFPGRFSGRQFSNSRSEMNVSTLELGDSALYLCASSLEGQETQYFGPGTRLLVL.

This clonotype appeared many times. The chain is built from TRBV7-2 and TRBJ2-4, with D possibly being TRBD2 (5 bases). This CDR3 has 13 residues. Germline-derived CDR1 and CDR2 are SGHTA and FQGNSA. V lost 5 bases to trimming and J lost 3 bases, with 8 bases between them. CDR3 amino acids: CASSPRDKNIQYF. The DNA for the CDR3 is TGTGCCAGCAGCCCCCGGGACAAAAACATTCAGTACTTC. Using reference TRBV7-2 and TRBJ2-4 for the parts outside the CDR3, the full variable domain is GAGVSQSPSNKVTEKGKDVELRCDPISGHTALYWYRQSLGQGLEFLIYFQGNSAPDKSGLPSDRFSAERTGGSVSTLTIQRTQQEDSAVYLCASSPRDKNIQYFGAGTRLSVL.

This clonotype was observed many times. The V and J genes are TRBV14 and TRBJ2-1; no clear D gene. Germline assignment: CDR1 SGHDN and CDR2 FVKESK. V gave up 3 bases and J gave up 5 bases, with 14 bases separating them. CDR3 size: 15 residues. Here the CDR3 reads CASSQNLPSDNEQFF. For the CDR3, the DNA is TGTGCCAGCAGCCAGAACCTCCCGTCCGACAATGAGCAGTTCTTC.

The chain uses TRBV6-6 and TRBJ1-5, with 7 bases lining up with TRBD1. The CDR3 is made up of 15 amino acids. The germline V gene encodes CDR1 MNHNY and CDR2 SVGAGI (reference sequence). Germline trimming cut 0 bases from V and 7 bases from J; bases unmatched to any gene: 6. The CDR3 is CASSYSGDSDQPQHF. The DNA for the CDR3 is TGTGCCAGCAGTTACTCGGGGGACAGCGACCAGCCCCAGCATTTT.

The chain couples TRBV6-6 to TRBJ2-7, with a possible D match to TRBD2 (5 bases). The V end lost 5 bases, the J end lost 5 bases, and 13 bases lay between the germline ends. The V gene's germline CDR1 is MNHNY and CDR2 SVGAGI (reference sequence). This CDR3 has 13 residues. The CDR3 sequence: CASSKSPGDEQYF. DNA of the CDR3: TGTGCCAGCAGTAAGTCGCCCGGGGACGAGCAGTACTTC.

This clonotype was counted only a few times. The chain employs TRBV6-2 or TRBV6-3 and TRBJ2-3; TRBD1 matches at 9 bases. Germline V gene sequence: CDR1 MNHEY, CDR2 SVGEGT. This CDR3 spans 15 amino acids. V lost 7 bases and J lost 4; bases outside the gene matches: 9. The CDR3 sequence: CASTPTRTGADTQYF. The CDR3 coding sequence is TGTGCCAGCACCCCTACCCGGACAGGGGCAGATACGCAGTATTTT.

V gene TRBV7-9 combines with J gene TRBJ1-5, with D possibly matching TRBD1 (5 bases). Trimming left V 4 bases short and J 5 bases short, with 15 bases between. The length of the CDR3 is 15 residues. The germline gives CDR1 SEHNR, CDR2 FQNEAQ (reference sequence). CDR3 DNA sequence: TGTGCCAGCAGCTCCCTGGCAGGGTCTCATCAGCCCCAGCATTTT. It translates to CASSSLAGSHQPQHF. Complete variable domain (other parts from reference TRBV7-9 and TRBJ1-5): DTGVSQNPRHKITKRGQNVTFRCDPISEHNRLYWYRQTLGQGPEFLTYFQNEAQLEKSRLLSDRFSAERPKGSFSTLEIQRTEQGDSAMYLCASSSLAGSHQPQHFGDGTRLSIL.

This clonotype has a count of ten or more. V and J are TRBV20-1 and TRBJ2-1, with D possibly TRBD1 on 6 matching bases. This CDR3 has 18 residues. V shed 7 bases and J shed 0 bases, with 25 bases lying between them. From germline, CDR1 is DFQATT and CDR2 SNEGSKA (reference sequence). CDR3 coding DNA: TGCAGTGGGGACCCCGGGACAAATCATTATAGCTCCTACAATGAGCAGTTCTTC. Protein product: CSGDPGTNHYSSYNEQFF.

This clonotype was found once. V and J are TRBV20-1 and TRBJ2-7; tentative D call: TRBD1 (5 bases). Germline CDR1 DFQATT, CDR2 SNEGSKA (reference sequence). V was cut by 2 bases and J by 3 bases, with 17 bases left in between. There are 15 residues in the CDR3. The CDR3 coding sequence is TGCAGTGCTAGACCTGAGACGGCCAGGGACTACGAGCAGTACGTC. Its translation: CSARPETARDYEQYV.